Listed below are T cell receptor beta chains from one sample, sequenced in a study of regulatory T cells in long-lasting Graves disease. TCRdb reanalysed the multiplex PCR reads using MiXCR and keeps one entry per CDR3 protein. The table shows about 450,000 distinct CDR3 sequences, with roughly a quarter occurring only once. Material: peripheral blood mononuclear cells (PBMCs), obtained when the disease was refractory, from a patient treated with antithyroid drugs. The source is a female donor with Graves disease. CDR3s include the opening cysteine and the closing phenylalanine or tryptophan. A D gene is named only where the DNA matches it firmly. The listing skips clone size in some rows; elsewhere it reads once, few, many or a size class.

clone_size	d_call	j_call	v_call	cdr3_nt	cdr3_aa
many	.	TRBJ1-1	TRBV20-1	TGCAGTGCTAGCATACACACGAACACTGAAGCTTTCTTT	CSASIHTNTEAFF
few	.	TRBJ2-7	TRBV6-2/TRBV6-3	TGTGCCAGCAGTTACTCACAAGTCAGCTCCTACGAGCAGTACTTC	CASSYSQVSSYEQYF
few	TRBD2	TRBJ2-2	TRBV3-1	TGTGCCAGCAGAGTGAGCGGGAGTGAGACCGGGGAGCTGTTTTTT	CASRVSGSETGELFF
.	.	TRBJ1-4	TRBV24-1	TGTGCCACTAATCGCTGGACAGCAACTAATGAAAAACTGTTTTTT	CATNRWTATNEKLFF
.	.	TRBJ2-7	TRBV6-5	TGTGCCAGCAGTTACACCCCAGGGCGGAACAACTACGAGCAGTACTTC	CASSYTPGRNNYEQYF
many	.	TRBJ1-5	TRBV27	TGTGCCAGCAGACAAGGCCAGGTTAGCAATCAGCCCCAGCATTTT	CASRQGQVSNQPQHF
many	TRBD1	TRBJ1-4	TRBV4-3	TGCGCCAGCAGCCCGGGGACAGGGGGCTTAGCTAATGAAAAACTGTTTTTT	CASSPGTGGLANEKLFF
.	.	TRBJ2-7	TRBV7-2	TGTGCCAGCGTATCCCCCATCGGGACCTACGAGCAGTACTTC	CASVSPIGTYEQYF
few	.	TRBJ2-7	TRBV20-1	TGCAGTGCTCCCTTTCCCCGTGAAGAGCAGTACTTC	CSAPFPREEQYF
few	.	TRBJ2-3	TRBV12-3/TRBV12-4	TGTGCCAGCAGCTACCTGGAGATCCAGGATACGCAGTATTTT	CASSYLEIQDTQYF
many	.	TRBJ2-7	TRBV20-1	TGCAGTGCTTTAGGGGAAGGCCTAGGATCCTACGAGCAGTACTTC	CSALGEGLGSYEQYF
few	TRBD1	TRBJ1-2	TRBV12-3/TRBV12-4	TGTGCCAGCAGTGCCGGGACAGGGAATAACTATGGCTACACCTTC	CASSAGTGNNYGYTF
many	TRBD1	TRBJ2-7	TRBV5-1	TGCGCCAGCAGCTTGTCGACAGGGGGGACCTACGAGCAGTACTTC	CASSLSTGGTYEQYF
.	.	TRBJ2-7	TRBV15	TGTGCCACCGGCAGAGATTCACGGAGCTACGAGCAGTACTTC	CATGRDSRSYEQYF
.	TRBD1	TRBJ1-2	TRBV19	TGTGCCAGTAGTATCGCGGACAGGGACTATGGCTACACCTTC	CASSIADRDYGYTF
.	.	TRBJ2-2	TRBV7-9	TGTGCCAGCAGCCCCCTTCGGGTTAACACCGGGGAGCTGTTTTTT	CASSPLRVNTGELFF
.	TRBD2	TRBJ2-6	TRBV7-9	TGTGCCAGCAGCTTAGTGGGGACTAGCGGCTTCTTCTCTGGGGCCAACGTCCTGACTTTC	CASSLVGTSGFFSGANVLTF
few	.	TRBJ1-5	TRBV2	TGTGCCAGCAAGGTCTCCCGAGGGGTTAGCAATCAGCCCCAGCATTTT	CASKVSRGVSNQPQHF
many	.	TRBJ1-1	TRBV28	TGTGCCAGCAGCTTCAGGACAGCTGACACTGAAGCTTTCTTT	CASSFRTADTEAFF
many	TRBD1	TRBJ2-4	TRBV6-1	TGTGCCAGCAGTGAAACCGGGACAGGGAGAGTGGTAGCCAAAAACATTCAGTACTTC	CASSETGTGRVVAKNIQYF
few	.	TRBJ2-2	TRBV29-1	TGCAGCGTTGTAATGAGTCGGGACTGGAACACCGGGGAGCTGTTTTTT	CSVVMSRDWNTGELFF
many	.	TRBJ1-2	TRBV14	TGTGCCAGCAGCCCCGGGATCGGCTACACCTTC	CASSPGIGYTF
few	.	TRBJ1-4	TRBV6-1	TGTGCCAGCAGCAAACGACGGGGGAATGAAAAACTGTTTTTT	CASSKRRGNEKLFF
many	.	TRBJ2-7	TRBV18	TGTGCCAGCTCACCACAGGGATGGGACTACGAGCAGTACTTC	CASSPQGWDYEQYF
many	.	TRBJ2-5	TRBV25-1	TGTGCCAGCAGTGAAGGACTTATGGGGGGAGAGACCCAGTACTTC	CASSEGLMGGETQYF
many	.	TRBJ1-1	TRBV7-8	TGTGCCAGCAGCTTAGCGGGGACACCCAACACTGAAGCTTTCTTT	CASSLAGTPNTEAFF
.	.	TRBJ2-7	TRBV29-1	TGCAGCGTTGGGAGTACTAGAAGGACCTACGAGCAGTACTTC	CSVGSTRRTYEQYF
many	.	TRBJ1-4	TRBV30	TGTGCCTGGTCAAAAGAAAAACTGTTTTTT	CAWSKEKLFF
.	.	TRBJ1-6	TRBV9	TGTGCCAGCAGCGCGACCGGCTCCTATAATTCACCCCTCCACTTT	CASSATGSYNSPLHF
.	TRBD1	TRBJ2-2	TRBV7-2	TGTGCCAGCAGCCAACTTGGGACAGGAACCGGGGAGCTGTTTTTT	CASSQLGTGTGELFF
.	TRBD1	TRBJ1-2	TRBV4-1	TGCGCCAGCAGCCAGGGACAGGGAAACAGGGCTAACTATGGCTACACCTTC	CASSQGQGNRANYGYTF
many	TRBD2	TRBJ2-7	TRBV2	TGTGCCAGCACGCTTAGCGGGAGAATCGACGAGCAGTACTTC	CASTLSGRIDEQYF
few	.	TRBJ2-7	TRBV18	TGTGCCAGCTCACCGCCGACAGTCCCCTACGAGCAGTACTTC	CASSPPTVPYEQYF
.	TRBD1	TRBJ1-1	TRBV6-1	TGTGCCAGTAAAGTAGCCTTGGGGACAGCGAACACTGAAGCTTTCTTT	CASKVALGTANTEAFF
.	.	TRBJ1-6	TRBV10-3	TGTGCCATCAGGCGACAGTTTAATTCACCCCTCCACTTT	CAIRRQFNSPLHF
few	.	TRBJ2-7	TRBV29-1	TGCAGCGTTGCTAAGGCAGGCGGTTACGAGCAGTACTTC	CSVAKAGGYEQYF
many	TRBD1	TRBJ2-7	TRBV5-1	TGCGCCAGCAGCTTAAGACAGGGGGCGGGATACGAGCAGTACTTC	CASSLRQGAGYEQYF
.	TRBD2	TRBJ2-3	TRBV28	TGTGCCAGCAGCCAACGACTAAGACTAGCGGGAGCCTCCCCAGATACGCAGTATTTT	CASSQRLRLAGASPDTQYF
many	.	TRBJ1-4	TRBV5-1	TGCGCCAGCAGCCCCGGAGGGACATCGAATGAAAAACTGTTTTTT	CASSPGGTSNEKLFF
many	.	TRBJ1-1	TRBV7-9	TGTGCCAGCAGCTCCGGACAAGCTCACACTGAAGCTTTCTTT	CASSSGQAHTEAFF
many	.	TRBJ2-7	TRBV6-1	TGTGCCAGCAACCCATCGGCTGGGGACGAGCAGTACTTC	CASNPSAGDEQYF
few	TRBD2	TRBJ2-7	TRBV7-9	TGTGCCAGCAACCTGGGACTAGCGGGTGTGGACTACGAGCAGTACTTC	CASNLGLAGVDYEQYF
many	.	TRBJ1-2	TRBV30	TGTGCCTGGAGGAAGACGGCTTCGAACTATGGCTACACCTTC	CAWRKTASNYGYTF
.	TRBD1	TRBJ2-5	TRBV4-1	TGCGCCAGCAGTTACAGGACAGGGGGGCAAGAGACCCAGTACTTC	CASSYRTGGQETQYF
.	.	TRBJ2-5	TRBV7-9	TGTGCCAGCAGCTTTGGGACCACACGTCCGCCGGAGACCCAGTACTTC	CASSFGTTRPPETQYF
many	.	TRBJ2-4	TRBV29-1	TGCAGCGTTTATCAGGGGGCCAAAAACATTCAGTACTTC	CSVYQGAKNIQYF
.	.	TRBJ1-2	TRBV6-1	TGTGCCAGCAGGCCCGCGGGTTCTAACTATGGCTACACCTTC	CASRPAGSNYGYTF
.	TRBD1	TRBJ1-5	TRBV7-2	TGTGCCAGCAGCTTATCCCTAGACAGGGCCTATCAGCCCCAGCATTTT	CASSLSLDRAYQPQHF
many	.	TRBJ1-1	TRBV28	TGTGCCAGCAGTTCGGTTGAGCGGTCCACTGAAGCTTTCTTT	CASSSVERSTEAFF